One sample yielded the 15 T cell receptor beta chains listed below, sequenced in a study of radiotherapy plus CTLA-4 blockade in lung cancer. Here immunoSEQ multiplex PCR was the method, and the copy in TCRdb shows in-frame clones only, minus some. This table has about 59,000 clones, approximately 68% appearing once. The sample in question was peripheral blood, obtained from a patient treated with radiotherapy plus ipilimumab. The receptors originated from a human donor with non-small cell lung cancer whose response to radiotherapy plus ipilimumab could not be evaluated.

CDR3 sequence: CAISDFYEQYF. The CDR3 DNA follows: TGTGCCATCAGTGACTTCTACGAGCAGTACTTC. The genes are TRBV10-3 and TRBJ2-7; D is undetermined. V was trimmed by 3 bases and J by 3 bases, leaving 3 bases between them. The CDR3 loop spans 11 amino acids. CDR1 ENHRY and CDR2 SYGVKD come from the germline V gene.

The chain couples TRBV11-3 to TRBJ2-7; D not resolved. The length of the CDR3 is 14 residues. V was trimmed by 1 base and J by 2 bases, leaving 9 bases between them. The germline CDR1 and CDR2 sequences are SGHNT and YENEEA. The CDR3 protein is CASSLATGPYEQYF. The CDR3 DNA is TGTGCCAGCAGCTTAGCGACGGGTCCCTACGAGCAGTACTTC.

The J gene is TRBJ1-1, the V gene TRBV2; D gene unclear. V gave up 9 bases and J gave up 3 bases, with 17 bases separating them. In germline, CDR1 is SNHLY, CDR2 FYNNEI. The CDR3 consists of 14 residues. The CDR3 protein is CASTEDSWDTEAFF. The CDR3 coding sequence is TGTGCCAGTACGGAGGACTCGTGGGACACTGAAGCTTTCTTT.

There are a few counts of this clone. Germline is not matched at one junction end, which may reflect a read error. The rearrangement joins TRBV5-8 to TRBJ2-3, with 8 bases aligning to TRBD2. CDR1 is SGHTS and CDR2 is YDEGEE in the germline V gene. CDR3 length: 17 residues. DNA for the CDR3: TGTGCCAGCATCTTGGGGGGGACTAGTGGTCTTGAAGATACGCAGTATTTT. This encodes CASILGGTSGLEDTQYF.

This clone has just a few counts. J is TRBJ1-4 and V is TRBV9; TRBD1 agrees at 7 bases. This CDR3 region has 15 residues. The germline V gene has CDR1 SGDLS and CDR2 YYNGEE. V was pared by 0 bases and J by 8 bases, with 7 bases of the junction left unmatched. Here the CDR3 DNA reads TGTGCCAGCAGCGTAGCGGGGACAGCCCTAGAAAAACTGTTTTTT. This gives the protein CASSVAGTALEKLFF.

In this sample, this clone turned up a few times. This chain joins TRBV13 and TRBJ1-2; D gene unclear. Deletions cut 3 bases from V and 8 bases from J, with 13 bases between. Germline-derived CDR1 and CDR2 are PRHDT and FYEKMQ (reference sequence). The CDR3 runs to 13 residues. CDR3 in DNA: TGTGCCAGCAGCTTGGGAAAGGGAGGCGGCTACACCTTC. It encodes CASSLGKGGGYTF.

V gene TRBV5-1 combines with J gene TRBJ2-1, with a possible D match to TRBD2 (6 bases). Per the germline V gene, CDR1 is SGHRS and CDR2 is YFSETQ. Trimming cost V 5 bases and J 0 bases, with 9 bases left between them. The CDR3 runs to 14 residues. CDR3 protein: CASSETSSYNEQFF. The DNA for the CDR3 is TGCGCCAGCAGTGAGACTAGCTCCTACAATGAGCAGTTCTTC.

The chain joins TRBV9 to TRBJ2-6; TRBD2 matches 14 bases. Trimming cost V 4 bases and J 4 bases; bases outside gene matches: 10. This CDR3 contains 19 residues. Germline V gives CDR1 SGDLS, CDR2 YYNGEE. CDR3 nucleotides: TGTGCCAGCAGCCCCCAGGGACTAGCGGGAGTGGGAGGGGCCAACGTCCTGACTTTC. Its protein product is CASSPQGLAGVGGANVLTF.

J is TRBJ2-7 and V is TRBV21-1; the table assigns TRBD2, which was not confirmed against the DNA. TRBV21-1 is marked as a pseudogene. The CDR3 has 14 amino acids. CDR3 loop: CASSEAGRDSEQYF. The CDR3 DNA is TGTGCCAGCAGCGAGGCGGGCAGGGACTCCGAGCAGTACTTC.

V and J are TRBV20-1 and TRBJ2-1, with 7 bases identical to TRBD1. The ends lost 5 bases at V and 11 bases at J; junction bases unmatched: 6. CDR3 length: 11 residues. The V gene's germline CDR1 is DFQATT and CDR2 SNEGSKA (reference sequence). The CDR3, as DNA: TGCAGTGCTTCCGCGACAGGGAAGCAGTTCTTC. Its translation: CSASATGKQFF.

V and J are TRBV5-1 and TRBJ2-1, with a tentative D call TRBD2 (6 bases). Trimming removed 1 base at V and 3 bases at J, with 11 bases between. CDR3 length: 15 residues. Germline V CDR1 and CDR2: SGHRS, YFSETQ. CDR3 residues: CASSLTPAGYNEQFF. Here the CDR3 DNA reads TGCGCCAGCAGCTTGACACCAGCGGGCTACAATGAGCAGTTCTTC.

CDR3 DNA: TGTGCCAGCAGCTCCTCGACAGGGGGCGGATACGAGCAGTACTTC. Its protein is CASSSSTGGGYEQYF. The chain couples TRBV7-9 to TRBJ2-7, with 10 bases that match TRBD1. There are 15 residues in the CDR3. Germline CDR1 and CDR2: SEHNR and FQNEAQ (reference sequence). V trimming: 4 bases; J trimming: 4 bases; junction bases outside the gene matches: 7.

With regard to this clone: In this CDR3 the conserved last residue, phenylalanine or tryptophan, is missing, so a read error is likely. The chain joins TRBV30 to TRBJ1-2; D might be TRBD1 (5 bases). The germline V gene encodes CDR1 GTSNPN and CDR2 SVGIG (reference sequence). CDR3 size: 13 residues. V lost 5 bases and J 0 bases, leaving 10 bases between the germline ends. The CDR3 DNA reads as TGTGCCTGGTCGGGACTGCCTAACTATGGCTACACCCTC. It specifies CAWSGLPNYGYTL.

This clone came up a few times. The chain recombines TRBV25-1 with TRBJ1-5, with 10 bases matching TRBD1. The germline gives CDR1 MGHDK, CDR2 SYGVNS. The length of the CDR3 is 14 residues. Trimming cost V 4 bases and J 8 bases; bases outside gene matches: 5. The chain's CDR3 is CASSAGTGVEPQHF. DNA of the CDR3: TGTGCCAGCAGTGCCGGGACAGGGGTGGAGCCCCAGCATTTT.

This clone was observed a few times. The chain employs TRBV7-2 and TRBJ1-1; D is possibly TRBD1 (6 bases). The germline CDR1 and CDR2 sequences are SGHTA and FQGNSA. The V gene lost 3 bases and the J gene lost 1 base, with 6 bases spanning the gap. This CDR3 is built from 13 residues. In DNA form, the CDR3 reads TGTGCCAGCAGCTTGACAGGGAACACTGAAGCTTTCTTT. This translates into CASSLTGNTEAFF.